This is a list of T cell receptor beta chains from one sample in a study of T cell changes during pregnancy in multiple sclerosis. Some clones are missing from TCRdb's copy, which holds only in-frame ones; the method was immunoSEQ multiplex PCR. Of about 44,000 clones in the sample, roughly 92% are singletons; the top ten hold roughly 0.7%. Specimen: CD4+ T cells from peripheral blood mononuclear cells, collected in the first trimester of pregnancy. These TCRs come from a female donor with multiple sclerosis, enrolled in a pregnancy study. The CDR3 runs from the conserved cysteine through the conserved F or W. Fields, in order: J gene, V gene, CDR3 protein.

j_gene: TRBJ2-2
v_gene: TRBV5-1
CDR3aa: CASSWGLLGPNTGELFF

j_gene: TRBJ2-2
v_gene: TRBV5-1
CDR3aa: CASSGGTGELFF

j_gene: TRBJ1-4
v_gene: TRBV28
CDR3aa: CASSQPQGKLFF

j_gene: TRBJ1-1
v_gene: TRBV28
CDR3aa: CASTIQDRGEAFF

j_gene: TRBJ2-7
v_gene: TRBV28
CDR3aa: CASSHSGLPFGEQYF

j_gene: TRBJ2-1
v_gene: TRBV10-1
CDR3aa: CASSESPDEQFF

j_gene: TRBJ2-6
v_gene: TRBV6-6
CDR3aa: CASRSSSGRANVLTF

j_gene: TRBJ2-6
v_gene: TRBV7-9
CDR3aa: CASSQAGRSGANVLTF

j_gene: TRBJ2-5
v_gene: TRBV28
CDR3aa: CASSLYQGETQYF

j_gene: TRBJ1-2
v_gene: TRBV6-5
CDR3aa: CASRPRPGGNYGYTF

j_gene: TRBJ1-2
v_gene: TRBV10-3
CDR3aa: CAISESSGRGNGKDTF

j_gene: TRBJ1-1
v_gene: TRBV11-3
CDR3aa: CASGPGQGRTEAFF

j_gene: TRBJ2-2
v_gene: TRBV5-3
CDR3aa: CARRSSGSRTGELFF

j_gene: TRBJ2-3
v_gene: TRBV4-2
CDR3aa: CASSQTTSYSDTQYF

j_gene: TRBJ1-1
v_gene: TRBV27
CDR3aa: CASSLTGSGKTEAFF

j_gene: TRBJ1-2
v_gene: TRBV6-1
CDR3aa: CASKERGQRVGGYTF

j_gene: TRBJ1-1
v_gene: TRBV11-2
CDR3aa: CASSLRWGQKHTEAFF

j_gene: TRBJ2-5
v_gene: TRBV4-2
CDR3aa: CASSQGSGKETQYF

j_gene: TRBJ2-7
v_gene: TRBV6-5
CDR3aa: CASRASGRVGEQYF

j_gene: TRBJ1-1
v_gene: TRBV29-1
CDR3aa: CSVHRGATEAFF

j_gene: TRBJ2-3
v_gene: TRBV7-9
CDR3aa: CASSSGRLAGPTDTQYF

j_gene: TRBJ2-7
v_gene: TRBV6-1
CDR3aa: CASSEAGDSYEQYF

j_gene: TRBJ2-3
v_gene: TRBV27
CDR3aa: CASSLDAPPASGRGRTDTQYF

j_gene: TRBJ2-7
v_gene: TRBV7-2
CDR3aa: CASSLLGGRGEQYF

j_gene: TRBJ1-1
v_gene: TRBV21-1
CDR3aa: CASSPRAFF

j_gene: TRBJ2-7
v_gene: TRBV27
CDR3aa: CASSLTSGSGSEQYF

j_gene: TRBJ1-4
v_gene: TRBV19
CDR3aa: CASSIEAAPSWGSTNEKLFF

j_gene: TRBJ2-5
v_gene: TRBV5-4
CDR3aa: CASSLGGSGETQYF

j_gene: TRBJ2-7
v_gene: TRBV6-5
CDR3aa: CASSYGTSGNYEQYF

j_gene: TRBJ1-5
v_gene: TRBV28
CDR3aa: CASSASTGRNQPQHF

j_gene: TRBJ2-7
v_gene: TRBV6-4
CDR3aa: CASSDSEGPYEQYF